This T cell receptor beta chain is drawn from a study of T-cell memory formation after mild COVID-19. MiXCR, applied by TCRdb to the 5' RACE reads, yields one record per CDR3 protein. This repertoire shows hundreds of thousands of distinct CDR3 sequences, around 30% found once; its top ten account for roughly 12%. V was pared by 4 bases and J by 4 bases, with 2 bases of the junction left unmatched. This CDR3 has 13 amino acids. Germline CDR1 and CDR2: SGHRS and YFSETQ. This clonotype has just a few counts. Its specificity is not known. Findings of the study overall: A balance of CD4 and CD8 characterized clones contracting day 15 to 85, whereas later expanders leaned CD4+. Some clones that responded were present in memory (sampled pre-infection), which suggests cross-reactive memory joined.

The rearrangement joins TRBV5-1 to TRBJ2-5, with 9 nucleotides matching TRBD1. The receptor was derived from an adult woman who had mild COVID-19 (a few samples of this study predate the infection). Cell type and time point are not known. Sample: PBMCs or a T cell subset sorted from them (not recorded which). Here the CDR3 DNA reads TGCGCCAGCAGCGCACAGGGGGCAGAGACCCAGTACTTC. Translation: CASSAQGAETQYF.